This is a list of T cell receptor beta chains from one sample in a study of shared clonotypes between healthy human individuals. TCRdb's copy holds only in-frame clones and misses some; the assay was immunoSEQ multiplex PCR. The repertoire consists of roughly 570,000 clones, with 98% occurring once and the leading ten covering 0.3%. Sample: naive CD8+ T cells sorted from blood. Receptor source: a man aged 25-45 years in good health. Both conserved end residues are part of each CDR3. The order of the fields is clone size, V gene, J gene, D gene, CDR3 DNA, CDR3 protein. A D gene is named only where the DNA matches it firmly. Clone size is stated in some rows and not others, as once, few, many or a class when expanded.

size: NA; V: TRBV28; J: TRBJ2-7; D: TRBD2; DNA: TGTGCCAGCATCTCAGCGGGAGGGCCGGACGAGCAGTACTTC; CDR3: CASISAGGPDEQYF
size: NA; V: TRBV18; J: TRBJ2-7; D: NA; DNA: TGTGCCAGCTCACCCCGATCGGGGAGAGGGGGTTACGAGCAGTACTTC; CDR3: CASSPRSGRGGYEQYF
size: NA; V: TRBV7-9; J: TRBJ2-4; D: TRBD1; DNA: TGTGCCAGCAGCTCCCTCGAGGGGACAGGGAAAAACATTCAGTACTTC; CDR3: CASSSLEGTGKNIQYF
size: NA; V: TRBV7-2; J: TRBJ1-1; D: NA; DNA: TGTGCCAGCAGCTTAGATATCGGGGGGACTGAAGCTTTCTTT; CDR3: CASSLDIGGTEAFF
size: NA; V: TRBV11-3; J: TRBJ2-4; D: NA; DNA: TGTGCCAGCAGCTTAGATAGACAGTTCTCCCCAGTTACCCCCAAAAACATTCAGTACTTC; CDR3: CASSLDRQFSPVTPKNIQYF
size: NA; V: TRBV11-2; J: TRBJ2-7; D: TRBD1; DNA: TGTGCCAGCAGCACAGGACAGGTTACCTACGAGCAGTACTTC; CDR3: CASSTGQVTYEQYF
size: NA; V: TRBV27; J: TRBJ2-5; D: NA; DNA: TGTGCCAGCAGTTTTCTGGTTGGAGAGACCCAGTACTTC; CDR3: CASSFLVGETQYF
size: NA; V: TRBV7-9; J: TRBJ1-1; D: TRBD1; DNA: TGTGCCAGCAGCTCGGAACACACAGGGGTAGACACTGAAGCTTTCTTT; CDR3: CASSSEHTGVDTEAFF
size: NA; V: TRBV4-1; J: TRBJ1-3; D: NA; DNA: TGCGCCAGCAGCCAAGGTCCGGGGGCGACTGGAAACACCATATATTTT; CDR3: CASSQGPGATGNTIYF
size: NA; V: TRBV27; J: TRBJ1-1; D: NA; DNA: TGTGCCAGCAGTCCCCGAGGCGACACTGAAGCTTTCTTT; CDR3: CASSPRGDTEAFF
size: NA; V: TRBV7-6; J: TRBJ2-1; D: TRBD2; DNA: TGTGCCAGCAGCTCCCATAGCGGGAGGGCCAACTCCTACAATGAGCAGTTCTTC; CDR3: CASSSHSGRANSYNEQFF
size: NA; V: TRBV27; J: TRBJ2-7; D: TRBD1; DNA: TGTGCCAGCGGGGGTTGGGGGACAGGGACCGACGAGCAGTACTTC; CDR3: CASGGWGTGTDEQYF
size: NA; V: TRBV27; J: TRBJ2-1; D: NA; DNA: TGTGCCAGCAGCCTTGGAGGGGGCAATGAGCAGTTCTTC; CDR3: CASSLGGGNEQFF
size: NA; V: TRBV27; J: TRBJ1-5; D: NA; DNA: TGTGCCAGCAGTTTAAATGGCCTTGGGCCCCAGCATTTT; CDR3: CASSLNGLGPQHF
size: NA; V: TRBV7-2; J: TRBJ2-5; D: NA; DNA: TGTGCCAGCAGCTTAGAGCTTTCGGAAGAGACCCAGTACTTC; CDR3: CASSLELSEETQYF
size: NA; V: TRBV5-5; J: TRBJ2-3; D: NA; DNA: TGTGCCAGCAGCTTGACCGGGTTGAGCACAGATACGCAGTATTTT; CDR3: CASSLTGLSTDTQYF
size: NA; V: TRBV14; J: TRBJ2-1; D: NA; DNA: TGTGCCAGCAGCCCAGGCCCGGGACCTTACAATGAGCAGTTCTTC; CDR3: CASSPGPGPYNEQFF
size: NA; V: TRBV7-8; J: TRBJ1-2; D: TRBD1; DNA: TGTGCCAGCAGCCCTGAGACAGGGGGCGCAGAAGGCTACACCTTC; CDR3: CASSPETGGAEGYTF
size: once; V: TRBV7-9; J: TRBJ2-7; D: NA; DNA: TGTGCCAGCAGCTCGTCGTCCTTAGCACAGGGAGCTTACGAGCAGTACTTC; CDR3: CASSSSSLAQGAYEQYF
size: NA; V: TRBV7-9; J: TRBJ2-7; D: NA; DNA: TGTGCCAGCAGCTTAGAGGAAGAAAATTACGAGCAGTACTTC; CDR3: CASSLEEENYEQYF
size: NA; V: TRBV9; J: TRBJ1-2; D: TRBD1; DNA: TGTGCCAGCACCCTCCGGGACAGGGGGCTCCCCTATGGCTACACCTTC; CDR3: CASTLRDRGLPYGYTF
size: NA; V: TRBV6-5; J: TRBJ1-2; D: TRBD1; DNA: TGTGCCAGCAGTTGGATAGGGACAGGGGTCGGCTACACCTTC; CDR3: CASSWIGTGVGYTF
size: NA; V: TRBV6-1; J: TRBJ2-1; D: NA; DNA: TGTGCCAGCCGAGAACCCACCAGCGATGAGCAGTTCTTC; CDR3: CASREPTSDEQFF
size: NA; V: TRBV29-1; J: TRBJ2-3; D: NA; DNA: TGCAGCGTTGACTCTTCACAGAACACAGATACGCAGTATTTT; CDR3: CSVDSSQNTDTQYF
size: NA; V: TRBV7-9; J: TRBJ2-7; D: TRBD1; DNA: TGTGCCAGCAGCTTAACACAGGGGGCTGACGAGCAGTACTTC; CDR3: CASSLTQGADEQYF
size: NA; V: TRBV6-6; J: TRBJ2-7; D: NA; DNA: TGTGCCAGCACTACGGGCCCATACGAGCAGTACTTC; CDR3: CASTTGPYEQYF
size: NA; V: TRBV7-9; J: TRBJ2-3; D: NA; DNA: TGTGCCAGCAGCCCACACCTGACGGGTAATTCGAATACGCAGTATTTT; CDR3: CASSPHLTGNSNTQYF
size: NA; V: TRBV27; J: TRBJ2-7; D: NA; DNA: TGTGCCAGCAGTTTAAGTGGGAGTACGTACGAGCAGTACTTC; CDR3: CASSLSGSTYEQYF
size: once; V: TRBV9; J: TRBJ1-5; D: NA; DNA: TGTGCCAGCAGCGTAGACGGGGGGAGCAATCAGCCCCAGCATTTT; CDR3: CASSVDGGSNQPQHF
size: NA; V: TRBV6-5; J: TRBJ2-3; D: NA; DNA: TGTGCCAGCAGTTACTCGATTGACGGGGGCACAGATACGCAGTATTTT; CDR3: CASSYSIDGGTDTQYF
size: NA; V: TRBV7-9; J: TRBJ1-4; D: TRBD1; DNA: TGTGCCAGCAGCCCCCGACAGGGGAGTAATGAAAAACTGTTTTTT; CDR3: CASSPRQGSNEKLFF
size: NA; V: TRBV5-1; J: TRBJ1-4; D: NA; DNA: TGCGCCAGCAGCTTGCAGACCGGGGCGCGTACTACTAATGAAAAACTGTTTTTT; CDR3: CASSLQTGARTTNEKLFF
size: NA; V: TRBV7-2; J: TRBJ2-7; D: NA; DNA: TGTGCCAGCAGCTTAGCCACAGGGTACGAGCAGTACTTC; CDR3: CASSLATGYEQYF
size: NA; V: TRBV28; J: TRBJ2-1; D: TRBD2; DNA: TGTGCCCACTGGGAGCGGGAGGATGAGCAGTTCTTC; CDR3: CAHWEREDEQFF
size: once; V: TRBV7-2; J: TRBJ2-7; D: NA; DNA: TGTGCCAGCAGCTCCGACGCGACTGGCTCCTACGAGCAGTACTTC; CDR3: CASSSDATGSYEQYF
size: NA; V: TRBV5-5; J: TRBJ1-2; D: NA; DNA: TGTGCCAGCAGCTTGGTGCCGAGCTTAAGGGTTGACTATGGCTACACCTTC; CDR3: CASSLVPSLRVDYGYTF
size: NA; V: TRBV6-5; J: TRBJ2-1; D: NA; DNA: TGTGCCAGCAGTTACACTCACTCCAGCTCCTACAATGAGCAGTTCTTC; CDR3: CASSYTHSSSYNEQFF
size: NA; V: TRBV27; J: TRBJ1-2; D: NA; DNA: TGTGCCAGCAGTTTCTCGGGCTATGGCTACACCTTC; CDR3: CASSFSGYGYTF
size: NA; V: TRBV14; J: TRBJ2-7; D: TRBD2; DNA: TGTGCCAGCAGCCACAGATGGCTAGCGGGCGAAGAGCAGTACTTC; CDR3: CASSHRWLAGEEQYF
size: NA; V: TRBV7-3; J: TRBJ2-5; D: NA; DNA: TGTGCCAGCAGCTTAATGGGGGCAGGTGGGCAAGAGACCCAGTACTTC; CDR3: CASSLMGAGGQETQYF
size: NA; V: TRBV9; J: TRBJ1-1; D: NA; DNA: TGTGCCAGCAGCGTGGAAGGCTTGAACACTGAAGCTTTCTTT; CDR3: CASSVEGLNTEAFF